This TCR beta chain derives from a study of control samples from healthy donors and cancer patients. Clones were sequenced by immunoSEQ multiplex PCR, and TCRdb holds only the in-frame ones, with some missing. Of roughly 98,000 clones in the sample, 93% were seen once. V lost 5 bases to trimming and J lost 0 bases; unmatched junction nucleotides: 9. CDR3 length: 17 amino acids. CDR1 SNHLY and CDR2 FYNNEI come from the germline V gene. The specimen was blood. This rearrangement joins TRBV2 to TRBJ1-1; 10 nucleotides line up with TRBD1. The TCR comes from a man younger than 35 in good health. The CDR3 DNA follows: TGTGCCAGCAGTTTAGGACAGGGGGTAAACCTGAACACTGAAGCTTTCTTT. It codes for CASSLGQGVNLNTEAFF.